These T cell receptor beta chains were read from a single sample in a study of blood T cell dynamics during melanoma immunotherapy. The protocol was immunoSEQ multiplex PCR, while the TCRdb copy is restricted to in-frame clones and leaves out a portion. This repertoire shows approximately 6,800 clones, roughly four fifths found once; its top ten account for about a sixth. The sample was blood, taken from a patient treated with checkpoint blockade. Receptor source: a human donor with melanoma. The CDR3 runs from the conserved cysteine through the conserved F or W. Fields, in order: V gene, J gene, CDR3 protein.

TRBV9	TRBJ2-2	CASSVGPQAGGELFF
TRBV28	TRBJ1-2	CASSPGIYGYTF
TRBV5-4	TRBJ2-7	CASSLEAGGYEQYF
TRBV2	TRBJ1-2	CASSEARGQGHGYTF
TRBV28	TRBJ2-6	CASLPGSSGANVLTF
TRBV7-7	TRBJ2-7	CASSSGLDPSYEQYF
TRBV7-9	TRBJ2-7	CASSPEVGYYEQYF
TRBV5-6	TRBJ1-2	CASSFIATGGFYGYTF
TRBV10-1	-	CASRTPGLAGCDEQYF
TRBV19	TRBJ2-1	CASSIGGRYNEQFF
TRBV7-9	TRBJ2-7	CASSPLLAGGFFRSYEQYF
TRBV5-6	TRBJ1-6	CASTLVNSPLHF